The following is a T cell receptor beta chain sequence with its context. Its specificity is unknown. The sample is drawn from a study of T cells after yellow fever vaccination. Study-wide results and caveats: Only a small proportion of the clonotypes turned up in both the CD4 and the CD8 compartments, likely arising from convergent recombination. Contamination by abundant bulk-population clonotypes could be present in FACS-sorted repertoires. Among primary-vaccination clones, most reappeared after the booster, at almost 98% for CD4 and 88% for CD8. On re-exposure, the response was weaker but peaked faster, at day 5 versus 15.

TCRdb recomputed calls from the 5' RACE reads with MiXCR, one row per CDR3 protein. The repertoire consists of about 220,000 distinct CDR3 sequences, with roughly 3% occurring once and the leading ten covering 3.2%. The origin of this receptor is a young man who received the YFV17D yellow fever vaccine. The sample in question was CD4+ T cells sorted from PBMCs, obtained 10 days after the yellow fever booster vaccination.

CDR3 loop: CATRGGTSGSGEQFF. Written as DNA, the CDR3 is TGTGCCACCAGGGGGGGGACTAGCGGGAGCGGTGAGCAGTTCTTC. The V call is TRBV24-1, the J call TRBJ2-1; 14 bases align to TRBD2. Trimming cost V 7 bases and J 9 bases; bases outside gene matches: 7. Germline CDR1 is KGHDR and CDR2 is SFDVKD. The CDR3 is 15 residues long.